This TCR beta chain derives from a study of vaccination effects on CD4 cells after COVID-19. Study background: All participants had two doses of either the BNT162b2 or mRNA-1273 vaccine. Broader study findings: Both infection-induced and vaccine-induced clones contracted markedly at late post-vaccination timepoints. Limitations: small convalescent group and missing early post-infection timepoints.

Antigen-specific CD4+ T cells were expanded with viral peptide pools in the ViraFEST assay before sequencing. Upon completion of more than eight days in culture, CD4+ T cells were isolated. Nucleocapsid antibodies were negative in the vaccine recipients, who had never had SARS-CoV-2 infection. Supplemented with around 11 IU/ml IL-2 and roughly 9.2 ug/ml peptides, a few million PBMC per well were kept in culture. Generated by immunoSEQ multiplex PCR, the TCRdb table keeps only in-frame clones and is missing some. In the table there are about 73,000 clones, about 79% of which are singletons. Trimming cost V 0 bases and J 4 bases, with 8 bases left between them. The CDR3 consists of 14 residues. Germline V gives CDR1 SGHTA, CDR2 FQGNSA. For this clone: What it binds is not known.

The TCR comes from a human donor who received a COVID-19 vaccine. The chain couples TRBV7-2 to TRBJ2-3, with D perhaps matching TRBD1 (5 bases). The specimen comprised CD4+ T cells from PBMCs cultured with SARS-CoV-2 spike peptides, sampled before COVID-19 vaccination. The CDR3: CASSLAGRPDTQYF. The CDR3, as DNA: TGTGCCAGCAGCTTAGCGGGGCGCCCAGATACGCAGTATTTT.